A single sample gave rise to the 29 T cell receptor beta chains below, sequenced in a study of blood T cell repertoires in COVID-19. The table came from immunoSEQ multiplex PCR; TCRdb's copy has only in-frame clones and leaves some out. The table shows about 130,000 clones, with roughly 85% occurring only once. Specimen: peripheral blood. The receptors stem from an elderly woman with acute or convalescent COVID-19.

This clone turned up a few times. This chain connects TRBV10-1 to TRBJ2-1; 7 bases are shared with TRBD2. The junction had 4 bases not matched to a gene; V was cut back by 5 bases and J by 0 bases. Germline-derived CDR1 and CDR2 are WNHNN and SYGVQD (reference sequence). The CDR3 loop spans 15 amino acids. This chain's CDR3 is CASSPTGGSYNEQFF. The CDR3 coding sequence is TGCGCCAGCAGTCCCACGGGGGGCTCCTACAATGAGCAGTTCTTC.

This clone is a singleton in its sample. This rearrangement joins TRBV18 to TRBJ1-3; no firm D call. This CDR3 comprises 15 residues. With 0 bases removed from V and 0 bases from J, the gap between germline ends came to 6 bases. Germline V gives CDR1 KGHSH, CDR2 LQKENI. The chain's CDR3 is CASSPPLNSGNTIYF. CDR3 nucleotides: TGTGCCAGCTCACCACCACTGAACTCTGGAAACACCATATATTTT.

The table lists this clone with a few counts. The chain joins TRBV5-1 to TRBJ1-2, with D uncertain. Germline-derived CDR1 and CDR2 are SGHRS and YFSETQ. Trimming took off 0 bases at V and 7 bases at J, with 7 bases between the two ends. The CDR3 covers 12 residues. The CDR3 is CASSLERAGYTF. CDR3 sequence (DNA): TGCGCCAGCAGCTTGGAACGCGCTGGCTACACCTTC. Full variable domain (rest looked up from reference TRBV5-1 and TRBJ1-2): KAGVTQTPRYLIKTRGQQVTLSCSPISGHRSVSWYQQTPGQGLQFLFEYFSETQRNKGNFPGRFSGRQFSNSRSEMNVSTLELGDSALYLCASSLERAGYTFGSGTRLTVV.

J is TRBJ1-6 and V is TRBV2; possible D gene TRBD1, 6 bases. Trimming left V 7 bases short and J 7 bases short, with 14 bases between. CDR3 length: 14 amino acids. In germline, CDR1 is SNHLY, CDR2 FYNNEI. The CDR3 is CASIIRGGNSPLHF. CDR3 nucleotides: TGTGCCAGCATTATTAGGGGGGGGAATTCACCCCTCCACTTT.

This chain connects TRBV2 to TRBJ1-5; 7 nucleotides align to TRBD1. The V segment lost 6 bases and the J segment 0 bases; nucleotides outside the gene matches: 2. The CDR3 has 14 residues. In germline, CDR1 is SNHLY, CDR2 FYNNEI. The DNA of the CDR3 is TGTGCCAGCAGGGGACAGCATAGCAATCAGCCCCAGCATTTT. The encoded protein is CASRGQHSNQPQHF.

J is TRBJ2-3 and V is TRBV5-1; tentatively, D is TRBD2 (6 bases). The germline V and J ends were trimmed by 6 bases and 2 bases, with 16 bases remaining between them. Per the germline V gene, CDR1 is SGHRS and CDR2 is YFSETQ. The CDR3 loop spans 15 amino acids. The CDR3 bases are TGCGCCAGCACCATCTATACTAGCACCACAGATACGCAGTATTTT. Its translation: CASTIYTSTTDTQYF.

The chain recombines TRBV7-8 with TRBJ1-5; a possible D gene is TRBD1 (5 bases). CDR3 length: 13 residues. Between the trimmed V and J ends, which lost 1 base and 9 bases, there was a span of 10 bases. Germline values: CDR1 SGHVS, CDR2 FQNEAQ. CDR3 bases: TGTGCCAGCAGCTTAGACCGGCAGGGGCCCCAGCATTTT. Protein sequence: CASSLDRQGPQHF.

This clone turned up a few times. The rearrangement joins TRBV7-9 to TRBJ2-2; the match to TRBD1 covers 7 bases. The germline gives CDR1 SEHNR, CDR2 FQNEAQ (reference sequence). Trimming removed 8 bases from V and 4 bases from J; junction bases left unmatched: 10. This CDR3 has 15 residues. CDR3 region: CASGLDRDSTGELFF. CDR3 sequence (DNA): TGTGCCAGCGGGTTAGACCGGGACAGCACCGGGGAGCTGTTTTTT.

The chain is built from TRBV6-2 or TRBV6-3 and TRBJ1-5; a possible D gene is TRBD1 (5 bases). V lost 6 bases, J lost 4 bases, and 16 bases lay in between. Germline V CDR1 and CDR2: MNHEY, SVGEGT. This CDR3 comprises 15 residues. DNA for the CDR3: TGTGCCAGCAGCCGACGGGGGTTCGGGAATCAGCCCCAGCATTTT. Its translation: CASSRRGFGNQPQHF.

The rearrangement links TRBV25-1 to TRBJ2-3; no firm D call. Looked up from germline, CDR1 is MGHDK and CDR2 is SYGVNS. The CDR3 has 13 residues. V was pared by 5 bases and J by 1 base, with 7 bases between. DNA of the CDR3: TGTGCCAGCAGTCTCGTCGGCACAGATACGCAGTATTTT. Translating it yields CASSLVGTDTQYF.

The chain links TRBV18 to TRBJ2-1, with D possibly being TRBD1 (6 bases). Germline loops: CDR1 KGHSH, CDR2 LQKENI. V was trimmed by 3 bases and J by 5 bases, leaving 14 bases between them. The CDR3 sequence is 15 residues long. CDR3 in amino acids: CASSPWGPPDNEQFF. CDR3 sequence (DNA): TGTGCCAGCTCACCGTGGGGGCCCCCCGACAATGAGCAGTTCTTC.

This chain uses TRBV7-2 with TRBJ1-5; possible D gene TRBD1, 5 bases. CDR3 length: 14 residues. The germline CDR1 and CDR2 sequences are SGHTA and FQGNSA. Trimming removed 3 bases at V and 3 bases at J, with 9 bases between. CDR3 amino acids: CASSFQGDNQPQHF. Written as DNA, the CDR3 is TGTGCCAGCAGCTTCCAGGGTGACAATCAGCCCCAGCATTTT.

V gene TRBV5-4 combines with J gene TRBJ2-7; D is perhaps TRBD1 (6 bases). This CDR3 contains 15 residues. Per germline, CDR1 SGHNT and CDR2 YYREEE (reference sequence). With 1 base removed from V and 6 bases from J, the gap between germline ends came to 17 bases. In DNA, the CDR3 is TGTGCCAGCAGCTTGTCTACAGGGATGGGGACCGAGCAGTACTTC. It specifies CASSLSTGMGTEQYF.

This rearrangement joins TRBV18 to TRBJ2-7; 7 bases fit TRBD1. Germline V gives CDR1 KGHSH, CDR2 LQKENI. CDR3 size: 12 residues. Trimming cost V 5 bases and J 6 bases; bases outside gene matches: 4. CDR3 residues: CASSTTGVEQYF. CDR3 in DNA: TGTGCCAGCTCAACAACAGGGGTCGAGCAGTACTTC.

This clone was counted once. The chain uses TRBV5-1 and TRBJ1-5; 7 bases are a match to TRBD1. J was trimmed by 3 bases and V by 4 bases; bases with no gene match: 7. Germline CDR1 is SGHRS and CDR2 is YFSETQ. The length of the CDR3 is 15 residues. In nucleotides, the CDR3 is TGCGCCAGCAGCCCCGTAACAGGGGCCAATCAGCCCCAGCATTTT. Translation gives CASSPVTGANQPQHF.

Here the CDR3 DNA reads TGTGCCAGCAGCCCGACAGGGAAGGGAACGCCCCAGCATTTT. Protein sequence: CASSPTGKGTPQHF. The V gene is TRBV28, the J gene TRBJ1-5, with 7 nucleotides matching TRBD1. V lost 6 bases, J lost 9 bases, and 11 bases stayed unmatched. Per the germline V gene, CDR1 is MDHEN and CDR2 is SYDVKM. The CDR3 has 14 amino acids.

The chain couples TRBV5-5 to TRBJ1-2; 7 nucleotides match TRBD1. Per the germline V gene, CDR1 is SGHKS and CDR2 is YYEKEE (reference sequence). The CDR3 consists of 17 residues. V shed 4 bases and J 4 bases; nucleotides not matched to a gene: 16. The CDR3 loop reads CASSIRQGPVPGYGYTF. CDR3 nucleotides: TGTGCCAGCAGCATCAGACAGGGCCCCGTACCAGGCTATGGCTACACCTTC. Full variable domain (missing parts from reference TRBV5-5 and TRBJ1-2): DAGVTQSPTHLIKTRGQQVTLRCSPISGHKSVSWYQQVLGQGPQFIFQYYEKEERGRGNFPDRFSARQFPNYSSELNVNALLLGDSALYLCASSIRQGPVPGYGYTFGSGTRLTVV.

V usage is TRBV5-1 and J usage is TRBJ2-5; TRBD1 agrees at 7 bases. CDR3 length: 15 amino acids. J lost 5 bases, V lost 5 bases, and 12 bases had no gene match. CDR1 is SGHRS, CDR2 YFSETQ, per germline. CDR3: CASREQGNSLETQYF. For the CDR3, the DNA is TGCGCCAGCAGGGAACAGGGGAATTCTTTGGAGACCCAGTACTTC.

The chain combines TRBV7-9 with TRBJ1-2, with a possible D match to TRBD1 (5 bases). The germline V and J ends were trimmed by 1 base and 4 bases, with 13 bases remaining between them. The germline V gene encodes CDR1 SEHNR and CDR2 FQNEAQ (reference sequence). The CDR3 length is 15 residues. The CDR3, as DNA: TGTGCCAGCAGCTTAGGGCCCGTGGGGGGCTATGGCTACACCTTC. It encodes CASSLGPVGGYGYTF.

The CDR3 nucleotides are TGTGCCAGCAGCCAAGCTTGGGGTGGACAGGGGAATCAGCCCCAGCATTTT. This gives the protein CASSQAWGGQGNQPQHF. The gene calls are TRBV3-1 (or the pseudogene TRBV3-2) and TRBJ1-5, with TRBD1 matching over 9 bases. The CDR3 runs to 17 residues. CDR1 and CDR2 (germline): LGHDT, YNNKEL (reference sequence). Trimming took 1 base from V and 4 from J; bases not matched to a gene: 8.

The V gene is TRBV15, the J gene TRBJ2-7; 7 bases fit TRBD1. The CDR3 consists of 16 residues. Germline V gene sequence: CDR1 LNHNV, CDR2 YYDKDF (reference sequence). With V trimmed by 0 bases and J by 2 bases, 7 bases remained unmatched. DNA of the CDR3: TGTGCCACCAGCAGAGATTATTCAGGGGGTCCCTACGAGCAGTACGTC. This gives the protein CATSRDYSGGPYEQYV.

This chain uses TRBV24-1 with TRBJ2-2; 7 bases align to TRBD1. The V and J ends lost 4 bases and 0 bases, in that order; junction bases with no gene match: 7. Per the germline V gene, CDR1 is KGHDR and CDR2 is SFDVKD. The CDR3 has 17 amino acids. The CDR3 bases are TGTGCCACCAGTGACGTGACCGGGACAGCGAACACCGGGGAGCTGTTTTTT. Its translation: CATSDVTGTANTGELFF.

This chain links TRBV3-1 (or the pseudogene TRBV3-2) with TRBJ2-1; a weak D match, TRBD1 (5 bases). V lost 4 bases, J lost 4 bases, and 5 bases lay in between. This CDR3 contains 12 residues. Germline V gene lookup returns CDR1 LGHDT and CDR2 YNNKEL (reference sequence). CDR3 sequence: CASSRTYNEQFF. The CDR3 bases are TGTGCCAGCAGCCGGACATACAATGAGCAGTTCTTC.

This sequence joins TRBV10-3 and TRBJ2-5, with 8 nucleotides matching TRBD1. V lost 4 bases, J lost 4 bases, and 20 bases stayed unmatched. Germline V gene sequence: CDR1 ENHRY, CDR2 SYGVKD. The CDR3 loop spans 19 amino acids. This CDR3 is CAISGPEEQGGSGLETQYF. CDR3 DNA sequence: TGTGCCATCAGTGGACCTGAAGAACAGGGGGGATCTGGCTTAGAGACCCAGTACTTC.

The chain carries TRBV5-5 and TRBJ2-5; maybe TRBD1 (7 bases). The V end was cut by 0 bases, the J end by 5 bases, with 14 bases between. CDR1 SGHKS and CDR2 YYEKEE come from the germline V gene (reference sequence). The CDR3 is 15 amino acids. Here the CDR3 DNA reads TGTGCCAGCAGCTTGGCAGGAGGGGGCATGGAGACCCAGTACTTC. This sequence encodes CASSLAGGGMETQYF. Complete variable domain (other parts from reference TRBV5-5 and TRBJ2-5): DAGVTQSPTHLIKTRGQQVTLRCSPISGHKSVSWYQQVLGQGPQFIFQYYEKEERGRGNFPDRFSARQFPNYSSELNVNALLLGDSALYLCASSLAGGGMETQYFGPGTRLLVL.

The rearrangement joins TRBV18 to TRBJ2-7, with a possible D match to TRBD2 (6 bases). The CDR3 has 13 amino acids. Looked up from germline, CDR1 is KGHSH and CDR2 is LQKENI. The V end lost 6 bases, the J end lost 3 bases, and 12 bases lay between the germline ends. The DNA of the CDR3 is TGTGCCAGCTCGCCGGGACTTCACTACGAGCAGTACTTC. Amino acid sequence: CASSPGLHYEQYF.

V is TRBV29-1 and J is TRBJ2-3, with TRBD1 as a possible D gene (5 bases). Germline V CDR1 and CDR2: SQVTM, ANQGSEA. V was cut by 8 bases and J by 2 bases, with 17 bases left in between. The CDR3 totals 14 residues. This chain's CDR3 is CSSTGTRPTDTQYF. In nucleotides, the CDR3 is TGCAGCTCAACAGGAACGAGACCCACAGATACGCAGTATTTT.

This chain joins TRBV19 and TRBJ2-7; D is possibly TRBD2 (6 bases). This CDR3 has 17 amino acids. Between the trimmed V and J ends, which lost 4 bases and 0 bases, there was a span of 19 bases. Germline V gives CDR1 LNHDA, CDR2 SQIVND (reference sequence). This CDR3 is CASSKILRGAYSYEQYF. The CDR3 DNA reads as TGTGCCAGTAGTAAAATCCTCCGCGGGGCATACTCCTACGAGCAGTACTTC. The variable domain in full, completed from reference TRBV19 and TRBJ2-7, reads DGGITQSPKYLFRKEGQNVTLSCEQNLNHDAMYWYRQDPGQGLRLIYYSQIVNDFQKGDIAEGYSVSREKKESFPLTVTSAQKNPTAFYLCASSKILRGAYSYEQYFGPGTRLTVT.

V and J are TRBV3-1 (or the pseudogene TRBV3-2) and TRBJ1-5; D may be TRBD1 (5 bases). Germline CDR1 reads LGHDT; CDR2 reads YNNKEL (reference sequence). This CDR3 is 14 amino acids long. Trimming pared 6 bases from V and 4 bases from J, leaving 13 bases between. Here the CDR3 reads CASSLRGGNQPQHF. Here the CDR3 DNA reads TGTGCCAGCAGTTTACGGGGGGGAAATCAGCCCCAGCATTTT.